The rows below give T cell receptor beta chains drawn from one sample of a study of CD8 T cells in Susac syndrome. Via MiXCR, TCRdb re-called the immunoSEQ multiplex PCR reads, giving one row per CDR3 protein. The table has some 110,000 distinct CDR3 sequences, 85% to 95% seen once. Sequencing used CD4+ T cells from PBMCs. The receptor set was obtained from a human donor with multiple sclerosis. The conserved cysteine and the conserved F or W are not part of the CDR3 here. Each record gives: V gene, CDR3 protein.

v_call: TRBV28; cdr3_aa: ASSPPGTISEAF
v_call: TRBV6-5; cdr3_aa: ASSYSGTGDRPQH
v_call: TRBV30; cdr3_aa: AWSGGQVDQPQH
v_call: TRBV3-1; cdr3_aa: ASSQVFRSEQY
v_call: TRBV29-1; cdr3_aa: SVTSGGRETQY
v_call: TRBV18; cdr3_aa: ASSPAGRQYEQY
v_call: TRBV3-1; cdr3_aa: ASGGRASNYGYT
v_call: TRBV28; cdr3_aa: ASSLGLLPLYGYT
v_call: TRBV19; cdr3_aa: ASSIDPQGYGYT
v_call: TRBV4-2; cdr3_aa: ASSPEWAGQPQH
v_call: TRBV20-1; cdr3_aa: SARKLATAQETQY
v_call: TRBV12-3/TRBV12-4; cdr3_aa: ASRPYLTAANTEAF
v_call: TRBV29-1; cdr3_aa: SVHRADWAYGYT
v_call: TRBV30; cdr3_aa: AWSGTGSTEAF
v_call: TRBV30; cdr3_aa: AWSVDGTNTGELF
v_call: TRBV5-1; cdr3_aa: ASSLKPGASGETQY
v_call: TRBV18; cdr3_aa: ASSGFDRSGANVLT
v_call: TRBV14; cdr3_aa: ASSPWQGPTQY
v_call: TRBV9; cdr3_aa: ASSVDPGGYNNSPLH
v_call: TRBV29-1; cdr3_aa: SVGQEGQPQH
v_call: TRBV5-8; cdr3_aa: ASSLRVGGQY
v_call: TRBV5-6; cdr3_aa: ASSAGQTRLYGYT
v_call: TRBV12-5; cdr3_aa: ASGLGILVLSNEQF
v_call: TRBV20-1; cdr3_aa: SARPGRHTEAF
v_call: TRBV5-1; cdr3_aa: ASSLGQGGSSPLH
v_call: TRBV29-1; cdr3_aa: SVGQGSNQPQH
v_call: TRBV12-3/TRBV12-4; cdr3_aa: ASSLGAPGEGPLH
v_call: TRBV15; cdr3_aa: ATSNQGRNTEAF
v_call: TRBV5-1; cdr3_aa: ASSLSGQDYNEQF
v_call: TRBV30; cdr3_aa: AWTRRASGGEKLF
v_call: TRBV5-4; cdr3_aa: ASSPPGAGGFSEQY
v_call: TRBV5-4; cdr3_aa: ASSLGTDEKLF
v_call: TRBV3-1; cdr3_aa: ASRPGQGRTEAF
v_call: TRBV20-1; cdr3_aa: SAREGSLSSKGKLF
v_call: TRBV2; cdr3_aa: ASSESGQGGNQPQH
v_call: TRBV2; cdr3_aa: ASRSGTNTGELF
v_call: TRBV19; cdr3_aa: ASSVGAEQY
v_call: TRBV7-2; cdr3_aa: ASSQRLAPETQY
v_call: TRBV19; cdr3_aa: ASSISGYTEAF
v_call: TRBV2; cdr3_aa: ASSMDGGKLF
v_call: TRBV7-8; cdr3_aa: ASSLEVHEQF
v_call: TRBV28; cdr3_aa: TSSPRQGVAVETQY
v_call: TRBV28; cdr3_aa: ASTPGIYGYT
v_call: TRBV4-3; cdr3_aa: ASSLNREGQPQH
v_call: TRBV7-2; cdr3_aa: ASSQRGTVGYNEQF
v_call: TRBV28; cdr3_aa: ASSFGTVAEAF
v_call: TRBV30; cdr3_aa: AWSNIWTAEAF
v_call: TRBV4-1; cdr3_aa: ASSQAGVEARETQY
v_call: TRBV5-4; cdr3_aa: ASSLPGGGSSYEQY